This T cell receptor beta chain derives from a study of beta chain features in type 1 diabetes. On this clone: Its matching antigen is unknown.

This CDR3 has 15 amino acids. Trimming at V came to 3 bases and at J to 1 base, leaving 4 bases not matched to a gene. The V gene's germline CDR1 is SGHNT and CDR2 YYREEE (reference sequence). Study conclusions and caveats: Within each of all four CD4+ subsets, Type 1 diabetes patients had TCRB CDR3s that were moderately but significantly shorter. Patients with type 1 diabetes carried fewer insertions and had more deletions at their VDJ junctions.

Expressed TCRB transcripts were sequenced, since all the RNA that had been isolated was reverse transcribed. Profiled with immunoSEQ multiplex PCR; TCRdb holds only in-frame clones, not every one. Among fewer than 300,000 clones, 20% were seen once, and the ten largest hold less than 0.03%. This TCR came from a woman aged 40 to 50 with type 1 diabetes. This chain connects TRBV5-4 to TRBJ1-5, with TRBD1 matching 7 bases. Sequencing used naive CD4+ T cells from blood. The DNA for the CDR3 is TGTGCCAGCAGCTATACAGGGGCGAGCAATCAGCCCCAGCATTTT. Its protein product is CASSYTGASNQPQHF. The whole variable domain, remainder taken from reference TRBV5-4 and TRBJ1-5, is ETGVTQSPTHLIKTRGQQVTLRCSSQSGHNTVSWYQQALGQGPQFIFQYYREEENGRGNFPPRFSGLQFPNYSSELNVNALELDDSALYLCASSYTGASNQPQHFGDGTRLSIL.